This TCR beta chain was documented in a study of blood T cell repertoires in COVID-19. For the study at large: Specimens from acute and convalescent COVID-19 originated in the United States, Italy and Spain. PBMCs, B-cell-depleted T cells, or T cells were the source of the cDNA or gDNA that made up the material.

In the authors' methods: Reference gene primer amplification in the assay estimated nucleated cell counts. Sequencing was performed with immunoSEQ multiplex PCR; in TCRdb, only in-frame clones are kept and a portion is missing. Clonal size and the V and J genes are those of that table, whereas D and trimming came from the DNA. The sample lists roughly 35,000 clones, around 90% occurring once. Source material: peripheral blood. The TCR originated in a man between 45 and 60 years old with active or convalescent COVID-19.

CDR3 coding DNA: TGTGCCAGCAGCCCAGGGGCCCGACAAGAGACCCAGTACTTC. Amino acid sequence: CASSPGARQETQYF. V and J are TRBV11-2 and TRBJ2-5, with TRBD1 as a possible D gene (6 bases). This CDR3 has 14 residues. V was clipped by 5 bases and J by 2 bases, with 12 bases between them. The V gene's germline CDR1 is SGHAT and CDR2 FQNNGV.